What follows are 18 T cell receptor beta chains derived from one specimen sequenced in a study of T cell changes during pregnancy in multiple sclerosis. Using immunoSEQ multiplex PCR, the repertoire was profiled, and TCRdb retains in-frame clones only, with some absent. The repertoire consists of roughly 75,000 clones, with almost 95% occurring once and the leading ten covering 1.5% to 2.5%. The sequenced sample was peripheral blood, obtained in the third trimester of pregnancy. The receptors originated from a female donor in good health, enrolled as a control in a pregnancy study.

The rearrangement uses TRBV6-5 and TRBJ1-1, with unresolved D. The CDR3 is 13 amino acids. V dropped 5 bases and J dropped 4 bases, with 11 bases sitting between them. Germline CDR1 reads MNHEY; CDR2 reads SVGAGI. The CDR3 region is CASSRREGTEAFF. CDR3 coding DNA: TGTGCCAGCAGTCGCCGGGAGGGCACTGAAGCTTTCTTT.

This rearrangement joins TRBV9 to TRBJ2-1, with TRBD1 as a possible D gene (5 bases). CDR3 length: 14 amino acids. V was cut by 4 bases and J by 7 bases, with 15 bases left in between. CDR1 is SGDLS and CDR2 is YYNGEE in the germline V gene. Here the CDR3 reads CASSPVGAGNEQFF. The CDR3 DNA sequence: TGTGCCAGCAGCCCAGTAGGGGCAGGAAATGAGCAGTTCTTC.

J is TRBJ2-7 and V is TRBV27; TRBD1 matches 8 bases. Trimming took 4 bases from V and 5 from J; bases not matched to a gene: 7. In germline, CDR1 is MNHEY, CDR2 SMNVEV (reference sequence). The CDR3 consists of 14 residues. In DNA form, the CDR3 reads TGTGCCAGCAGTTGGACAGGGACCCTCCACGAGCAGTACTTC. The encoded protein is CASSWTGTLHEQYF.

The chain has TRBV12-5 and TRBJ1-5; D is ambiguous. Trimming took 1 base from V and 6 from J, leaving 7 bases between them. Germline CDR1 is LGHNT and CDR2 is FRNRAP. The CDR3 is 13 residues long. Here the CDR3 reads CASGLEEGQPQHF. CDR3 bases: TGTGCTAGTGGTTTGGAGGAGGGTCAGCCCCAGCATTTT. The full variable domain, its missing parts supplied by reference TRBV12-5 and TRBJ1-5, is DARVTQTPRHKVTEMGQEVTMRCQPILGHNTVFWYRQTMMQGLELLAYFRNRAPLDDSGMPKDRFSAEMPDATLATLKIQPSEPRDSAVYFCASGLEEGQPQHFGDGTRLSIL.

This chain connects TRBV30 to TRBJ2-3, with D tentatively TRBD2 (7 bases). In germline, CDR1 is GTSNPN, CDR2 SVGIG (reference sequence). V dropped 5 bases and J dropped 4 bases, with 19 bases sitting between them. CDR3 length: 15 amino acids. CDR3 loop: CAWGEGVAAADTQYF. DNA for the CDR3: TGTGCCTGGGGGGAGGGGGTGGCAGCGGCAGATACGCAGTATTTT.

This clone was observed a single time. The CDR3 protein is CATSRDRGSYGYTF. The CDR3 region has the DNA TGTGCCACCAGCAGAGATCGGGGTTCCTATGGCTACACCTTC. The J gene is TRBJ1-2, the V gene TRBV15; D ambiguous. Per germline, CDR1 LNHNV and CDR2 YYDKDF (reference sequence). The CDR3 runs to 14 residues. Trimming shortened V by 0 bases and J by 4 bases, and 9 bases separated the two germline ends.

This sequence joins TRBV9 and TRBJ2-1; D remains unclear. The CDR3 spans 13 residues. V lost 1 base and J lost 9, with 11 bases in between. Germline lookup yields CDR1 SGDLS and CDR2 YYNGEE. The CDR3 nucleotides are TGTGCCAGCAGCGTAACAGTTTTCGTTGAGCAGTTCTTC. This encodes CASSVTVFVEQFF.

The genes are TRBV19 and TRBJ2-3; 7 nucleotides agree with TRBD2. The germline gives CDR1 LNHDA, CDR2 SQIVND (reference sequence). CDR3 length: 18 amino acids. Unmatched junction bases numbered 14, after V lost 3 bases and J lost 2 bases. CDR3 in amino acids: CASSISGARGTLTDTQYF. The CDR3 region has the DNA TGTGCCAGTAGTATCAGTGGGGCGCGGGGGACCCTCACAGATACGCAGTATTTT.

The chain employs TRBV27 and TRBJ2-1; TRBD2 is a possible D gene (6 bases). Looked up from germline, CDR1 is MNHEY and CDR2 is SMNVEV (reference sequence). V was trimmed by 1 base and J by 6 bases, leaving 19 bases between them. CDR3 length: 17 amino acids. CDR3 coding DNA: TGTGCCAGCAGTTTATTCCCATCCGGCGGGACGATCAATGAGCAGTTCTTC. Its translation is CASSLFPSGGTINEQFF.

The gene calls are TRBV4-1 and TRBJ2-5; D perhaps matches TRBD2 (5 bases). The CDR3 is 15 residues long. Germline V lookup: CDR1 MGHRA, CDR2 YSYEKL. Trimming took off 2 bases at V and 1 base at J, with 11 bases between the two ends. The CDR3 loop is CASSQPGEGQETQYF. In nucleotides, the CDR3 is TGCGCCAGCAGCCAACCCGGCGAGGGCCAAGAGACCCAGTACTTC.

For the CDR3, the DNA is TGTGCCATCAAGCCGCCTAGTGACGACAATGAGCAGTTCTTC. As protein: CAIKPPSDDNEQFF. The J gene is TRBJ2-1, the V gene TRBV10-3, with D hard to call. CDR1 and CDR2 from the germline V gene are ENHRY and SYGVKD. V was pared by 7 bases and J by 5 bases, with 15 bases between. The CDR3 is made up of 14 amino acids.

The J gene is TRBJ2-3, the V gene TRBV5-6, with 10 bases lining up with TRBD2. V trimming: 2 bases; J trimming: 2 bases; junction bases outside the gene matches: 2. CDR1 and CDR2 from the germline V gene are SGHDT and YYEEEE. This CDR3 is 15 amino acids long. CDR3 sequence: CASSFLAGDTDTQYF. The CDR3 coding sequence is TGTGCCAGCAGCTTCCTAGCGGGAGACACAGATACGCAGTATTTT.

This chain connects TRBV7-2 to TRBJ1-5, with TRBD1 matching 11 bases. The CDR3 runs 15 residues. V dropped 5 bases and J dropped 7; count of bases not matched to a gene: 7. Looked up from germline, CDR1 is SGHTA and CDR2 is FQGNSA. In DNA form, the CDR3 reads TGTGCCAGCAGCCAGGACAGGGGGCGCGTACAGCCCCAGCATTTT. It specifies CASSQDRGRVQPQHF.

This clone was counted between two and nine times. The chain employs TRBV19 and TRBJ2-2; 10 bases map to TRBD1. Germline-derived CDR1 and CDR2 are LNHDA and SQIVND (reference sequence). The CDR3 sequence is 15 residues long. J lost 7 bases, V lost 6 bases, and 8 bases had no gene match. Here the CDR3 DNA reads TGTGCCAGTAGCCGGGACAGGGGAAGGATCGGGGAGCTGTTTTTT. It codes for CASSRDRGRIGELFF.

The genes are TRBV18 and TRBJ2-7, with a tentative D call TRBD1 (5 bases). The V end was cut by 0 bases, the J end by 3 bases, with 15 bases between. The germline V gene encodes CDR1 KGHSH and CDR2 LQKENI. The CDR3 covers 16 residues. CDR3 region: CASSPPNQGADYEQYF. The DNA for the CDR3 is TGTGCCAGCTCACCACCTAACCAGGGTGCGGACTACGAGCAGTACTTC.

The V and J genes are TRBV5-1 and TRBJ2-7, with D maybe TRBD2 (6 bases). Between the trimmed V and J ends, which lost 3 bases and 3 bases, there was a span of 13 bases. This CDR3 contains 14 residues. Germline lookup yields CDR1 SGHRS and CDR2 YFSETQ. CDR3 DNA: TGCGCCAGCAGCTGGGGGGACGCTAACTACGAGCAGTACTTC. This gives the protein CASSWGDANYEQYF.

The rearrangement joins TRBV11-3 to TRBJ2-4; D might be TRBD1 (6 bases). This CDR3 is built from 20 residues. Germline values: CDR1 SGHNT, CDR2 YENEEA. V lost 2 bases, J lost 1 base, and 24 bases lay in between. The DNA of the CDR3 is TGTGCCAGCAGCTTATTTACTCGTGATGTGGGGGCGCGGGCCAAAAACATTCAGTACTTC. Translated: CASSLFTRDVGARAKNIQYF. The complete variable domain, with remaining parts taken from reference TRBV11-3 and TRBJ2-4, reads EAGVVQSPRYKIIEKKQPVAFWCNPISGHNTLYWYLQNLGQGPELLIRYENEEAVDDSQLPKDRFSAERLKGVDSTLKIQPAELGDSAVYLCASSLFTRDVGARAKNIQYFGAGTRLSVL.

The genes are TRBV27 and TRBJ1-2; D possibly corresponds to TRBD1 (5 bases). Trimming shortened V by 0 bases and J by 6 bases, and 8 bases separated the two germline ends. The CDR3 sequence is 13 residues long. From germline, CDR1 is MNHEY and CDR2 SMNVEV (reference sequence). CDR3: CASSLSREDGYTF. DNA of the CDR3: TGTGCCAGCAGTTTATCCAGGGAGGATGGCTACACCTTC.